These 6 T cell receptor beta chains were all obtained from the same sample, sequenced in a study of T cell repertoires in cytomegalovirus infection. TCRdb ran MiXCR on the reads and lists one entry per CDR3 protein. The sample has some 150,000 distinct CDR3 sequences; 20% to 25% are singletons. The material sequenced was PBMCs. These receptors were collected from a human donor in good health (CMV status not recorded). Some clones in this sample may be carry-over from other donors' samples.

This clonotype has a handful of counts. The genes are TRBV7-6 and TRBJ1-2, with D possibly matching TRBD1 (6 bases). Per the germline V gene, CDR1 is SGHVS and CDR2 is FNYEAQ. V was shortened by 1 base and J by 8 bases, with 11 bases between the two germline ends. The CDR3 sequence is 13 residues long. CDR3 protein: CASSLGGARGYTF. Here the CDR3 DNA reads TGTGCCAGCAGCTTAGGGGGGGCGCGAGGCTACACCTTC.

In the case of this clonotype: Relative to the germline gene, one junction end is altered; a read error may explain this. This chain links TRBV4-3 with TRBJ2-1, with unresolved D. The germline gives CDR1 LGHNA, CDR2 YSLEER. There are 13 residues in the CDR3. This CDR3 is CASSQVNGLEQGF. CDR3 DNA: TGCGCCAGCAGCCAAGTTAATGGGTTAGAGCAAGGGTTC.

This clonotype was seen repeatedly, ten times or more. The rearrangement links TRBV7-2 to TRBJ2-1, with 10 bases matching TRBD1. Germline V CDR1 and CDR2: SGHTA, FQGNSA. The CDR3 is 15 residues long. The trim removed 2 bases at V and 7 bases at J, leaving 5 bases unmatched. The DNA of the CDR3 is TGTGCCAGCAGCTTAACCCGGACAGGGGGGAATGAGCAGTTCTTC. As protein: CASSLTRTGGNEQFF.

The J gene is TRBJ1-2, the V gene TRBV2; TRBD1 aligns across 9 bases. The CDR3 loop spans 15 amino acids. V lost 6 bases to trimming and J lost 7 bases; unmatched junction nucleotides: 12. Germline CDR1 and CDR2: SNHLY and FYNNEI. The CDR3 DNA sequence: TGTGCCAGCAGGGGGACAGGGCATGTCTTGGCTGGCTACACCTTC. This gives the protein CASRGTGHVLAGYTF.

This clonotype was recorded many times. The J gene is TRBJ2-7, the V gene TRBV7-8; 8 bases match TRBD1. From germline, CDR1 is SGHVS and CDR2 FQNEAQ. The CDR3 has 15 residues. The ends lost 3 bases at V and 6 bases at J; junction bases unmatched: 10. DNA of the CDR3: TGTGCCAGCAGCTTGACAGGGGATTTTAGGGGCGAGCAGTACTTC. Protein product: CASSLTGDFRGEQYF. The full variable domain, in which reference TRBV7-8 and TRBJ2-7 provide the parts outside the CDR3, is GAGVSQSPRYKVAKRGQDVALRCDPISGHVSLFWYQQALGQGPEFLTYFQNEAQLDKSGLPSDRFFAERPEGSVSTLKIQRTQQEDSAVYLCASSLTGDFRGEQYFGPGTRLTVT.

This clonotype showed up many times. This sequence joins TRBV7-9 and TRBJ2-1; a possible D gene is TRBD2 (5 bases). Germline V CDR1 and CDR2: SEHNR, FQNEAQ (reference sequence). Trimming took off 4 bases at V and 6 bases at J, with 16 bases between the two ends. The CDR3 runs to 15 residues. The CDR3 sequence is CASSSDWQRINEQFF. The CDR3 region has the DNA TGTGCCAGCAGCTCGGACTGGCAAAGAATCAATGAGCAGTTCTTC.